The clone carrying this T cell receptor beta chain was seen only once. These data come from a study of intratumoral heterogeneity in liver cancer. The hepatocellular carcinoma nodule was sampled at distinct, geographically separated regions. Before surgical resection, these early-stage hepatocellular carcinoma patients received no treatment. Trimming took 4 bases from V and 0 from J, leaving 10 bases between them. Germline CDR1 is ENHRY and CDR2 is SYGVKD. The CDR3 consists of 15 residues. Clones were sequenced by immunoSEQ multiplex PCR, and TCRdb holds only the in-frame ones, with some missing. The table records more than 2,500 clones, 71% of them present only once.

Sequencing was performed on tumor tissue, taken before any cancer treatment. The clonotype originates from an older woman with hepatocellular carcinoma. The gene calls are TRBV10-3 and TRBJ2-1; no firm D call. The CDR3 bases are TGTGCCATCAGTGGTGGGGTTAGCTCCTACAATGAGCAGTTCTTC. Amino acids: CAISGGVSSYNEQFF.